This record looks at one TCR beta chain sequence and its context. It has no known antigen specificity. No per-base quality is available; no much larger clone lies one base away. Each collaborating institution followed its own protocols to collect whole blood in K2EDTA tubes. Collaborator samples were shipped for TCRbeta analysis as frozen whole blood, isolated PBMCs, or DNA extracted from either sample type. This sample is part of a study of blood T cell repertoires in COVID-19 (TCRdb year 2020). With regard to the full study: Collaborator samples came from the United States, Italy and Spain and covered acute and convalescent phases of COVID-19. The prospective study material was composed of cDNA or gDNA derived from T cells, B-cell-depleted T cells, or PBMCs. Deeply sampled blood TCRbeta repertoires from subjects exposed to, actively infected with, or recovered from COVID-19 were included in the dataset. The repertoires were released in a freely available public database intended as a resource for research on the immune response to SARS-CoV-2. The samples were drawn from the first 160 participants of the ongoing ImmuneRACE study and from under 1,500 subjects provided by 6 global collaborators. Nearly every sample came with metadata listing a de-identified subject ID, COVID-19 status, age in years and sex. Where available, HLA class I and class II types were taken from metadata supplied by the sample provider and were not determined by assay-based typing. Study-wide findings and limitations: The amount of clinical and demographic metadata varied by source and participant and was provided uncurated.

CDR1 is given as SGHDN and CDR2 as FVKESK, both from the germline V gene. V is clipped by 4 bases and J by 7 bases, and the sequence between their germline boundaries is 11 bases long. The CDR3 covers 14 residues, taking in both the cysteine and the phenylalanine. This entry keeps only the CDR3 DNA: 42 bases, framed from base 1. The immunoSEQ Assay, a bias-controlled multiplex PCR, was used to amplify TCRbeta CDR3 regions from genomic DNA. Regarding the original processing steps: The number of nucleated cells in each sample was estimated from the amplification of reference gene primers within the assay. To quantify the absolute abundance of each unique TCRbeta CDR3 rearrangement, sequence reads were collapsed and filtered. For each sample, productive Simpson clonality was calculated by taking the square root of Simpson's diversity index across productive rearrangements. This immuneACCESS table, as held by TCRdb, lists in-frame sequences with V and J called but not all clones. Of the missing ones, under half trace to an unresolved V gene in checked studies; the others have no known cause. Clonal size and the V and J genes are those of that table, whereas D and trimming came from the DNA. Recorded for this sample are just over 65,000 clones; roughly 90% of them occurred a single time. Together, the top ten hold approximately 1.5% of the sample.

This clonotype was obtained from a man aged 55 to 70 with acute or convalescent COVID-19. The sample was peripheral blood. The V gene is TRBV14 and the J gene is TRBJ1-6, with TRBD1 as a weak D call on 5 bases. The nucleotides read TGTGCCAGCAGCCGCACAGCAGGGAATTCACCCCTCCACTTT. The resulting protein is CASSRTAGNSPLHF.